One and the same sample provided the 11 T cell receptor beta chains below, sequenced in a study of blood T cell repertoires in COVID-19. The data were produced by immunoSEQ multiplex PCR, yet TCRdb's version contains in-frame clones alone and is incomplete. The sample holds around 300,000 clones, about 82% seen once. The sequencing input was peripheral blood. Receptor source: a human donor in a cohort sampled during active COVID-19.

This clone was seen only a few times. Other DNA sequences within the sample encode an identical CDR3. This chain links TRBV5-1 with TRBJ1-1; no firm D call. CDR1 and CDR2 from the germline V gene are SGHRS and YFSETQ. V lost 5 bases, J lost 2 bases, and 4 bases lay in between. This CDR3 is 11 amino acids long. CDR3 coding DNA: TGCGCCAGCAGACTTAACACTGAAGCTTTCTTT. Amino acid sequence: CASRLNTEAFF. The full variable domain, completed using reference TRBV5-1 and TRBJ1-1, is KAGVTQTPRYLIKTRGQQVTLSCSPISGHRSVSWYQQTPGQGLQFLFEYFSETQRNKGNFPGRFSGRQFSNSRSEMNVSTLELGDSALYLCASRLNTEAFFGQGTRLTVV.

This chain links TRBV5-1 with TRBJ2-3; TRBD1 is a possible D gene (5 bases). This CDR3 spans 16 amino acids. V was trimmed by 0 bases and J by 0 bases, leaving 11 bases between them. CDR1 is SGHRS, CDR2 YFSETQ, per germline. CDR3 amino acids: CASSLAPTVSTDTQYF. CDR3 DNA sequence: TGCGCCAGCAGCTTGGCCCCGACAGTGAGCACAGATACGCAGTATTTT.

The chain couples TRBV30 to TRBJ1-5, with D perhaps matching TRBD1 (5 bases). Germline V gene data show CDR1 as GTSNPN and CDR2 as SVGIG (reference sequence). Trimming cost V 5 bases and J 5 bases, with 10 bases left between them. The CDR3 sequence is 12 residues long. DNA of the CDR3: TGTGCCTGGGGTCGGGGGGATCAGCCCCAGCATTTT. Translated: CAWGRGDQPQHF.

A note on this clone: A junction boundary mismatches the germline segment, possibly from a read error. The chain is built from TRBV11-2 and TRBJ2-3; TRBD2 aligns across 11 bases. The V gene's germline CDR1 is SGHAT and CDR2 FQNNGV. This CDR3 has 15 residues. The CDR3 region is CASSLDLSIAGGQDF. The CDR3 DNA follows: TGTGCCAGCAGCTTAGATCTTTCTATAGCGGGGGGGCAGGATTTT.

This clone was detected only once. The chain uses TRBV11-2 and TRBJ1-1; D is unclear. Germline CDR1 is SGHAT and CDR2 is FQNNGV. Trimming took off 0 bases at V and 9 bases at J, with 11 bases between the two ends. The CDR3 covers 13 residues. The chain's CDR3 is CASSLEGSFKAFF. For the CDR3, the DNA is TGTGCCAGCAGCTTAGAGGGCAGTTTTAAAGCTTTCTTT.

The rearrangement links TRBV18 to TRBJ2-1; 9 bases map to TRBD1. Germline assignment: CDR1 KGHSH and CDR2 LQKENI. V shed 3 bases, J shed 9 bases, and the junction held 12 bases outside the gene matches. CDR3 length: 16 amino acids. CDR3 nucleotides: TGTGCCAGCTCACCCCCGGGACAGGGAAACGAGGGTGAGCAGTTCTTC. Protein product: CASSPPGQGNEGEQFF.

V usage is TRBV11-3 and J usage is TRBJ2-3; a weak D match, TRBD2 (6 bases). CDR3 length: 15 residues. Germline loops: CDR1 SGHNT, CDR2 YENEEA. Trimming stripped 1 base from V and 0 bases from J, with 8 bases between. The CDR3 DNA reads as TGTGCCAGCAGCTTAGGGGGGACTAGCACAGATACGCAGTATTTT. It yields the protein CASSLGGTSTDTQYF. Full variable domain (missing parts from reference TRBV11-3 and TRBJ2-3): EAGVVQSPRYKIIEKKQPVAFWCNPISGHNTLYWYLQNLGQGPELLIRYENEEAVDDSQLPKDRFSAERLKGVDSTLKIQPAELGDSAVYLCASSLGGTSTDTQYFGPGTRLTVL.

The chain employs TRBV2 and TRBJ2-3, with D possibly being TRBD2 (6 bases). The CDR3 is made up of 14 amino acids. Germline V lookup: CDR1 SNHLY, CDR2 FYNNEI. The V end lost 6 bases, the J end lost 1 base, and 11 bases lay between the germline ends. The CDR3 loop reads CASRGREGTDTQYF. As DNA, the CDR3 is TGTGCCAGCAGGGGCAGGGAGGGCACAGATACGCAGTATTTT. Based on the CDR3 plus reference TRBV2 and TRBJ2-3, the full variable domain is EPEVTQTPSHQVTQMGQEVILRCVPISNHLYFYWYRQILGQKVEFLVSFYNNEISEKSEIFDDQFSVERPDGSNFTLKIRSTKLEDSAMYFCASRGREGTDTQYFGPGTRLTVL.

This clone has at least ten counts. The CDR3 region has the DNA TGTGCCAGCAGCTTATTTACCAGGGGTTCCGGAAACACCATATATTTT. This codes for CASSLFTRGSGNTIYF. The rearrangement links TRBV7-9 to TRBJ1-3, with a tentative D call TRBD1 (6 bases). CDR3 length equals 16 residues. The V gene's germline CDR1 is SEHNR and CDR2 FQNEAQ (reference sequence). Deletions cut 2 bases from V and 4 bases from J, with 15 bases between. The full variable domain, completed using reference TRBV7-9 and TRBJ1-3, is DTGVSQNPRHKITKRGQNVTFRCDPISEHNRLYWYRQTLGQGPEFLTYFQNEAQLEKSRLLSDRFSAERPKGSFSTLEIQRTEQGDSAMYLCASSLFTRGSGNTIYFGEGSWLTVV.

The chain is built from TRBV7-9 and TRBJ2-7; 7 bases fit TRBD2. The CDR3 length is 15 residues. CDR1 is SEHNR and CDR2 is FQNEAQ in the germline V gene (reference sequence). Losses at the gene ends were 5 bases for V and 4 bases for J; bases not matched to a gene: 11. In DNA, the CDR3 is TGTGCCAGCAGCCATCGCCTGACTAGCATATACGAGCAGTACTTC. Its translation: CASSHRLTSIYEQYF.

This rearrangement joins TRBV28 to TRBJ2-1, with 10 positions matching TRBD2. V was clipped by 4 bases and J by 4 bases; unmatched bases: 10. The CDR3 consists of 17 residues. Germline V gene data show CDR1 as MDHEN and CDR2 as SYDVKM. The CDR3 sequence is CASSSSGLATLYNEQFF. For the CDR3, the DNA is TGTGCCAGCAGTTCATCGGGACTAGCGACTCTTTACAATGAGCAGTTCTTC.